This TCR beta chain was profiled in a study of metastatic and nonmetastatic thyroid tumors. Study context: The study looked at repertoires side by side in blood and in tumor or nodule tissue from malignant and benign thyroid patients.

Original processing methods: Between-group CDR3 differences, defined by clinicopathological status, yielded a distant-metastasis classifier for papillary thyroid cancer. TCRdb re-clonotyped the PCR reads via MiXCR. These V and J calls originate from TCRdb's pipeline instead of the authors' own analysis. The sample has about 35,000 clones, 25% to 35% seen once. The germline V gene encodes CDR1 MNHNS and CDR2 SASEGT. The CDR3 consists of 18 residues. V was shortened by 2 bases and J by 3 bases, with 17 bases between the two germline ends. No treatment of any kind had been given to any patient before thyroid surgery. This clone is medium-sized by share.

Source material: blood. This TCR was recovered from a female donor with papillary thyroid cancer or a benign thyroid nodule (not recorded which). Some clones in this sample may be carry-over from other donors' samples. The J gene is TRBJ2-6, the V gene TRBV6-1; D is ambiguous. The CDR3 region is CASSEQSSEHSGANVLTF. DNA of the CDR3: TGTGCCAGCAGTGAACAGTCTAGTGAGCATAGTGGGGCCAACGTCCTGACTTTC.